The present TCR beta chain was sequenced within a study of human T cells and chemical hapten exposure. As for the study in general: Patients, largely female, had alopecia areata, totalis or universalis.

Time point described: patch test 2, 6 weeks after DPC sensitization. Noted treatment: therapeutic diphenylcyclopropenone sensitization with weekly scalp DPC. Prior to application of each patch test, blood was drawn. TCRdb reprocessed the RACE reads via MiXCR and lists one record per CDR3 protein. The sample lists roughly 96,000 distinct CDR3 sequences; about 9% were seen once. Study-level findings and limits: TCRs exceeding 1 in 1000 frequency stayed unchanged with DPC sensitization. Correlating positively with patch test score were the PT1 expanded TCR counts.

This CDR3 is built from 15 residues. V lost 2 bases to trimming and J lost 4 bases; unmatched junction nucleotides: 8. With respect to this clonotype: What it recognizes is unknown.

Sequenced here: whole blood, sampled in connection with sensitization to the hapten diphenylcyclopropenone (DPC). V and J are TRBV23-1 and TRBJ2-7; 7 nucleotides agree with TRBD2. TRBV23-1 is an open reading frame whose function is uncertain. This TCR derives from a woman between 35 and 50 years old with alopecia areata. Some clones in this sample may be carry-over from other donors' samples. CDR3 sequence: CASSQLAERAYEQYF. The CDR3 DNA reads as TGCGCCAGCAGTCAACTAGCGGAAAGAGCTTACGAGCAGTACTTC.